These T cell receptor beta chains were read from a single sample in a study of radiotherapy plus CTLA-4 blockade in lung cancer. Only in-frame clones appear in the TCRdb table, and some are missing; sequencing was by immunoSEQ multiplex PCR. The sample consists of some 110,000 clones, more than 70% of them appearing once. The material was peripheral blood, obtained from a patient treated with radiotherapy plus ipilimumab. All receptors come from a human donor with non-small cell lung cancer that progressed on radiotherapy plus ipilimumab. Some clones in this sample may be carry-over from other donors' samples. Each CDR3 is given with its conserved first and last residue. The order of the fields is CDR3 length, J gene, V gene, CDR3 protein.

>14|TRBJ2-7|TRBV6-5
CASSPPRGSYEQYF
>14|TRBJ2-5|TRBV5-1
CASSPGTSEETQYF
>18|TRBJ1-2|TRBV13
CASSRPDRQGEGVFGYTF
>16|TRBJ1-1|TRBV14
CASSQVAGGLYTEAFF
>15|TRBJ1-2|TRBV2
CASSAGQGGDYGYTF
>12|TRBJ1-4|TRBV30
CAWSRDSGKLFF
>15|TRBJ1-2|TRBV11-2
CASRGLTGKIYGYTF
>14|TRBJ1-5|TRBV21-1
CATPLGVKSQPQHF
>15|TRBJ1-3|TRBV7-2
CASSLAGHPGNTIYF
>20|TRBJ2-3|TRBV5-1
CASSLLPPGLAGKSTDTQYF
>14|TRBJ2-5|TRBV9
CASSAHQGRETQYF